Listed below are T cell receptor beta chains from one sample, sequenced in a study of control samples from healthy donors and cancer patients. Only in-frame clones appear in the TCRdb table, and some are missing; sequencing was by immunoSEQ multiplex PCR. The table lists approximately 180,000 clones, 75% to 95% of them singletons, with 2% to 2.5% in the top ten. Source material: blood. These receptors were collected from a woman in her thirties or forties in good health. CDR3s include the opening cysteine and the closing phenylalanine or tryptophan. A D gene is named only where the DNA matches it firmly. Not every row has a clone size; where given, it reads once, few, many or a size class.

D gene: TRBD2; clone size: NA; V gene: TRBV28; J gene: TRBJ2-2; CDR3 protein: CASSFLSGGNTGELFF; CDR3 DNA: TGTGCCAGCAGTTTCCTTAGCGGGGGGAACACCGGGGAGCTGTTTTTT
D gene: NA; clone size: few; V gene: TRBV7-9; J gene: TRBJ2-7; CDR3 protein: CASSLVGTASYEQYF; CDR3 DNA: TGTGCCAGCAGCTTAGTAGGGACGGCTTCCTACGAGCAGTACTTC
D gene: TRBD2; clone size: NA; V gene: TRBV7-6; J gene: TRBJ2-3; CDR3 protein: CASSFGTSGGMGLDTQYF; CDR3 DNA: TGTGCCAGCAGCTTCGGGACTAGCGGGGGGATGGGATTGGATACGCAGTATTTT
D gene: NA; clone size: NA; V gene: TRBV5-4; J gene: TRBJ2-3; CDR3 protein: CASSLAGGRGTDTQYF; CDR3 DNA: TGTGCCAGCAGCTTGGCCGGGGGGCGCGGCACAGATACGCAGTATTTT
D gene: NA; clone size: NA; V gene: TRBV19; J gene: TRBJ2-1; CDR3 protein: CASSIPLGGDEQFF; CDR3 DNA: TGTGCCAGTAGTATTCCTCTGGGGGGTGATGAGCAGTTCTTC
D gene: TRBD1; clone size: NA; V gene: TRBV6-5; J gene: TRBJ1-2; CDR3 protein: CASSQQGSYGYGYTF; CDR3 DNA: TGTGCCAGCAGTCAACAGGGGTCCTACGGCTATGGCTACACCTTC
D gene: NA; clone size: NA; V gene: TRBV7-9; J gene: TRBJ2-3; CDR3 protein: CASSPWDTQYF; CDR3 DNA: TGTGCCAGCAGCCCGTGGGATACGCAGTATTTT
D gene: NA; clone size: NA; V gene: TRBV6-5; J gene: TRBJ1-2; CDR3 protein: CASTSYRNRYTF; CDR3 DNA: TGTGCCAGCACCAGTTACAGGAACCGCTACACCTTC
D gene: NA; clone size: NA; V gene: TRBV15; J gene: TRBJ1-1; CDR3 protein: CATSRDQQDEAFF; CDR3 DNA: TGTGCCACCAGCAGAGATCAACAAGACGAAGCTTTCTTT
D gene: NA; clone size: NA; V gene: TRBV4-1; J gene: TRBJ1-6; CDR3 protein: CASSQVSGDLNSPLHF; CDR3 DNA: TGCGCCAGCAGCCAAGTCTCGGGGGATTTGAATTCACCCCTCCACTTT
D gene: NA; clone size: NA; V gene: TRBV6-2/TRBV6-3; J gene: TRBJ2-7; CDR3 protein: CASGRLFLSSYEQYF; CDR3 DNA: TGTGCCAGCGGCCGTCTATTTCTAAGCTCCTACGAGCAGTACTTC
D gene: TRBD1; clone size: NA; V gene: TRBV5-5; J gene: TRBJ2-2; CDR3 protein: CASSYGQGRAGELFF; CDR3 DNA: TGTGCCAGCAGCTACGGACAGGGGAGGGCCGGGGAGCTGTTTTTT
D gene: TRBD1; clone size: few; V gene: TRBV5-1; J gene: TRBJ1-2; CDR3 protein: CASSLLTGDYGYTF; CDR3 DNA: TGCGCCAGCAGCTTACTGACAGGGGACTATGGCTACACCTTC
D gene: NA; clone size: NA; V gene: TRBV5-1; J gene: TRBJ2-1; CDR3 protein: CASSLEGGTYNEQFF; CDR3 DNA: TGCGCCAGCAGCTTGGAAGGGGGGACCTACAATGAGCAGTTCTTC
D gene: NA; clone size: NA; V gene: TRBV11-2; J gene: TRBJ2-3; CDR3 protein: CASSWGPYGTQYF; CDR3 DNA: TGTGCCAGCAGCTGGGGGCCATACGGTACGCAGTATTTT
D gene: NA; clone size: once; V gene: TRBV2; J gene: TRBJ1-4; CDR3 protein: CASKEEKLFF; CDR3 DNA: TGTGCCAGCAAGGAAGAAAAACTGTTTTTT
D gene: TRBD1; clone size: NA; V gene: TRBV11-2; J gene: TRBJ2-3; CDR3 protein: CASTVHFTGESADTQYF; CDR3 DNA: TGTGCCAGCACCGTACATTTCACAGGGGAGTCGGCAGATACGCAGTATTTT
D gene: NA; clone size: NA; V gene: TRBV2; J gene: TRBJ1-2; CDR3 protein: CASRANTMGYTF; CDR3 DNA: TGTGCCAGCCGTGCCAATACTATGGGCTACACCTTC
D gene: TRBD1; clone size: NA; V gene: TRBV19; J gene: TRBJ2-5; CDR3 protein: CASSTFRDSQETQYF; CDR3 DNA: TGTGCCAGTAGTACATTCCGGGACAGTCAAGAGACCCAGTACTTC
D gene: NA; clone size: once; V gene: TRBV18; J gene: TRBJ2-3; CDR3 protein: CASSITQYF; CDR3 DNA: TGTGCCAGCTCAATAACGCAGTATTTT
D gene: NA; clone size: NA; V gene: TRBV5-1; J gene: TRBJ2-7; CDR3 protein: CASSSDLARGYEQYF; CDR3 DNA: TGCGCCAGCAGCTCTGATTTAGCCAGGGGCTACGAGCAGTACTTC
D gene: TRBD1; clone size: NA; V gene: TRBV6-5; J gene: TRBJ1-2; CDR3 protein: CASTRDSFTNYGYTF; CDR3 DNA: TGTGCCAGCACCAGGGACAGTTTTACGAACTATGGCTACACCTTC
D gene: TRBD2; clone size: NA; V gene: TRBV7-6; J gene: TRBJ2-5; CDR3 protein: CASSPSGGYQETQYF; CDR3 DNA: TGTGCCAGCAGCCCCAGCGGGGGGTACCAAGAGACCCAGTACTTC
D gene: TRBD1; clone size: NA; V gene: TRBV7-9; J gene: TRBJ1-2; CDR3 protein: CASSPNSGQGGYTF; CDR3 DNA: TGTGCCAGCAGCCCGAACTCGGGACAGGGAGGCTACACCTTC